A single sample is the source of the 30 T cell receptor beta chains below, sequenced in a study of blood T cells in healthy people across ages. Through a sample-barcoded 5' primer and a J-beta primer mix, a second PCR was run for roughly 6 to 11 cycles. TCRdb reanalysed the 5' RACE reads using MiXCR and keeps one entry per CDR3 protein. Found here are about 1,400,000 distinct CDR3 sequences, around 59% of them singletons; the top ten hold 6.5% to 8.5%. The sample comprised blood. All receptors come from a man between 18 and 35 years old in good health.

Turning to this clonotype: One base away lies a much larger clone, so this may be a sequencing read error. The V and J genes are TRBV12-3 or TRBV12-4 and TRBJ2-7, with 10 bases fitting TRBD2. The V and J ends lost 3 bases and 7 bases, in that order; junction bases with no gene match: 6. This CDR3 comprises 14 residues. The CDR3 protein is CASSLQREGSEQYF. The CDR3 DNA reads TGTGCCAGCAGTTTGCAGCGGGAGGGGAGTGAGCAGTACTTC.

This clonotype was counted a single time. The chain links TRBV11-2 to TRBJ1-4, with 9 positions matching TRBD1. Germline V gene sequence: CDR1 SGHAT, CDR2 FQNNGV. This CDR3 contains 15 residues. The J segment lost 7 bases and the V segment lost 5 bases, leaving 8 bases of the junction unmatched. This CDR3 is CASSGYTGGFEKLFF. DNA of the CDR3: TGTGCCAGCAGCGGATACACAGGGGGCTTTGAAAAACTGTTTTTT.

Of note for this clonotype: A read error may account for a junction end that differs from germline. The rearrangement links TRBV6-5 to TRBJ2-5, with 13 bases matching TRBD2. Germline CDR1 MNHEY, CDR2 SVGAGI. This CDR3 is 20 amino acids long. CDR3 DNA: TGTGCCAGCAGTTACTCGATGGCCCGGACTAGCGGGAGTTGGAGAGAGATCCAGTACTTC. Residues: CASSYSMARTSGSWREIQYF.

The CDR3 DNA follows: TGTGCCAGCAGCTTTTACGGATCCTACAATGAGCAGTTCTTC. It yields the protein CASSFYGSYNEQFF. The J gene is TRBJ2-1, the V gene TRBV13; D unclear. V was cut by 3 bases and J by 1 base, with 7 bases left in between. The CDR3 runs to 14 residues. CDR1 PRHDT and CDR2 FYEKMQ come from the germline V gene (reference sequence).

The CDR3 loop is CSVEDPIMNTEAFF. CDR3 coding DNA: TGCAGCGTTGAAGATCCTATTATGAACACTGAAGCTTTCTTT. This chain uses TRBV29-1 with TRBJ1-1; D is undetermined. This CDR3 spans 14 amino acids. Germline V gives CDR1 SQVTM, CDR2 ANQGSEA. Trimming stripped 0 bases from V and 0 bases from J, with 8 bases between. The variable domain in full, with the rest retrieved from reference TRBV29-1 and TRBJ1-1, is SAVISQKPSRDICQRGTSLTIQCQVDSQVTMMFWYRQQPGQSLTLIATANQGSEATYESGFVIDKFPISRPNLTFSTLTVSNMSPEDSSIYLCSVEDPIMNTEAFFGQGTRLTVV.

Details on this clonotype: It may be a read error: a sequence one base away is much more abundant. J is TRBJ2-5 and V is TRBV6-5, with D perhaps matching TRBD1 or TRBD2 (5 bases each). Germline loops: CDR1 MNHEY, CDR2 SVGAGI. The CDR3 length is 12 residues. V gave up 0 bases and J gave up 7 bases, with 6 bases separating them. The CDR3 region is CASSYSRGTQYF. CDR3 DNA: TGTGCCAGCAGTTACTCGAGGGGGACCCAGTACTTC.

V and J are TRBV20-1 and TRBJ2-3; TRBD2 matches 9 bases. This CDR3 comprises 12 residues. Germline CDR1 DFQATT, CDR2 SNEGSKA (reference sequence). CDR3: CSGVAGVDTQYF. The DNA for the CDR3 is TGCAGCGGGGTAGCGGGGGTAGATACGCAGTATTTT.

The chain employs TRBV5-1 and TRBJ2-2; D is perhaps TRBD1 (6 bases). CDR1 and CDR2 (germline): SGHRS, YFSETQ. This CDR3 comprises 15 residues. The germline V and J ends were trimmed by 3 bases and 5 bases, with 14 bases remaining between them. CDR3 sequence (DNA): TGCGCCAGCAGCTCCAGGGGTCGTAATACCGGGGAGCTGTTTTTT. This gives the protein CASSSRGRNTGELFF.

This clonotype was counted between two and nine times. This chain joins TRBV11-2 and TRBJ2-5, with a tentative D call TRBD2 (6 bases). Trimming removed 1 base from V and 2 bases from J, with 14 bases in between. CDR3 length: 16 residues. Germline V gene sequence: CDR1 SGHAT, CDR2 FQNNGV. Here the CDR3 DNA reads TGTGCCAGCAGCTTAGTTGGGACTGCCAAACAAGAGACCCAGTACTTC. Translation: CASSLVGTAKQETQYF. Full variable domain (rest looked up from reference TRBV11-2 and TRBJ2-5): EAGVAQSPRYKIIEKRQSVAFWCNPISGHATLYWYQQILGQGPKLLIQFQNNGVVDDSQLPKDRFSAERLKGVDSTLKIQPAKLEDSAVYLCASSLVGTAKQETQYFGPGTRLLVL.

This clonotype showed up just a few times. The chain links TRBV20-1 to TRBJ2-7; 12 positions agree with TRBD2. The CDR3 contains 13 residues. Germline V gives CDR1 DFQATT, CDR2 SNEGSKA (reference sequence). CDR3: CSGGLAGPYEQYF. For the CDR3, the DNA is TGCAGCGGAGGACTAGCGGGGCCCTACGAGCAGTACTTC.

This clonotype was detected only a few times. CDR3 sequence: CASSWRISGEETQYF. Here the CDR3 DNA reads TGCGCCAGCAGCTGGCGGATATCAGGGGAAGAGACCCAGTACTTC. The J gene is TRBJ2-5, the V gene TRBV4-3; the D gene is possibly TRBD1 (6 bases). Trimming left V 5 bases short and J 3 bases short, with 16 bases between. CDR3 length: 15 amino acids. Germline values: CDR1 LGHNA, CDR2 YSLEER.

The V call is TRBV12-3 or TRBV12-4, the J call TRBJ2-5; D is uncertain. This CDR3 has 15 amino acids. The V end lost 7 bases, the J end lost 0 bases, and 15 bases lay between the germline ends. The CDR3 coding sequence is TGTGCCAGCACCCTCCTAGGGTCCCACCAAGAGACCCAGTACTTC. Its protein product is CASTLLGSHQETQYF.

V and J are TRBV12-3 or TRBV12-4 and TRBJ2-3, with a weak D call TRBD2 (5 bases). This CDR3 region has 13 residues. V was shortened by 2 bases and J by 8 bases, with 11 bases between the two germline ends. The chain's CDR3 is CASSLIGESTQYF. The CDR3 DNA sequence: TGTGCCAGCAGTTTAATTGGGGAGAGTACGCAGTATTTT.

This chain connects TRBV12-3 or TRBV12-4 to TRBJ2-7; D is uncertain. Trimming left V 6 bases short and J 6 bases short, with 15 bases between. The CDR3 totals 13 residues. DNA of the CDR3: TGTGCCAGCAGCCCCCGGGTCACTTCCGAGCAGTACTTC. Encoded protein: CASSPRVTSEQYF.

The rearrangement joins TRBV6-6 to TRBJ2-1; TRBD2 agrees at 8 bases. CDR1 and CDR2 from the germline V gene are MNHNY and SVGAGI (reference sequence). The CDR3 has 15 residues. V lost 2 bases and J lost 8; bases outside the gene matches: 8. The CDR3 sequence is CASSYGQRESYEQFF. In DNA, the CDR3 is TGTGCCAGCAGTTACGGACAGCGGGAGTCCTATGAGCAGTTCTTC.

This chain connects TRBV7-9 to TRBJ2-1; TRBD2 aligns across 8 bases. CDR3 size: 18 residues. J gave up 2 bases and V 1 base, and 10 bases lay outside the gene matches. In germline, CDR1 is SEHNR, CDR2 FQNEAQ (reference sequence). CDR3 sequence (DNA): TGTGCCAGCAGCTTAGTTGGCAGAGGGACTAGTACCTACAATGAGCAGTTCTTC. It is translated as CASSLVGRGTSTYNEQFF.

V is TRBV6-5 and J is TRBJ1-1, with D hard to call. Trimming removed 8 bases at V and 3 bases at J, with 16 bases between. Germline V gene sequence: CDR1 MNHEY, CDR2 SVGAGI. The CDR3 consists of 14 residues. The CDR3 sequence: CASSPSIVDTEAFF. The CDR3 DNA is TGTGCCAGCTCACCCTCCATCGTGGACACTGAAGCTTTCTTT.

This clonotype was observed a single time. The chain combines TRBV7-9 with TRBJ2-1; no firm D call. The V gene's germline CDR1 is SEHNR and CDR2 FQNEAQ (reference sequence). The CDR3 runs to 14 residues. Trimming took off 3 bases at V and 5 bases at J, with 11 bases between the two ends. CDR3: CASSFGENDNEQFF. The CDR3 bases are TGTGCCAGCAGCTTTGGAGAGAACGACAATGAGCAGTTCTTC.

The CDR3 region has the DNA TGCGCCAGCAGCCACAGACTAGCGGGAACTCACGAGCAGTACTTC. Its translation is CASSHRLAGTHEQYF. J is TRBJ2-7 and V is TRBV5-1; TRBD2 agrees at 11 bases. The CDR3 contains 15 residues. With V trimmed by 4 bases and J by 5 bases, 8 bases remained unmatched. CDR1 and CDR2 from the germline V gene are SGHRS and YFSETQ. Full variable domain (outside the CDR3, taken from reference TRBV5-1 and TRBJ2-7): KAGVTQTPRYLIKTRGQQVTLSCSPISGHRSVSWYQQTPGQGLQFLFEYFSETQRNKGNFPGRFSGRQFSNSRSEMNVSTLELGDSALYLCASSHRLAGTHEQYFGPGTRLTVT.

This clonotype was counted between two and nine times. The genes are TRBV3-1 and TRBJ1-2; D not resolved. Germline CDR1 LGHDT, CDR2 YNNKEL (reference sequence). The CDR3 has 12 residues. Trimming stripped 4 bases from V and 5 bases from J, with 8 bases between. The CDR3 DNA is TGTGCCAGCAGCCGGAGTATTTATGGCTACACCTTC. As protein: CASSRSIYGYTF.

The V call is TRBV6-1, the J call TRBJ1-4; no clear D. CDR3 length: 16 amino acids. Germline V gives CDR1 MNHNS, CDR2 SASEGT. Trimming pared 1 base from V and 0 bases from J, leaving 9 bases between. CDR3 sequence reads: CASSEDGVSTNEKLFF. CDR3 nucleotide sequence: TGTGCCAGCAGTGAAGATGGAGTCTCAACTAATGAAAAACTGTTTTTT.

This clonotype was picked up a small number of times. CDR3 amino acids: CASSPGLIYEQYF. DNA of the CDR3: TGTGCCAGCTCACCAGGCCTAATCTACGAGCAGTACTTC. The rearrangement joins TRBV18 to TRBJ2-7; D gene unclear. CDR1 and CDR2 from the germline V gene are KGHSH and LQKENI. Trimming shortened V by 2 bases and J by 3 bases, and 8 bases separated the two germline ends. This CDR3 is built from 13 residues.

In the case of this clonotype: At one boundary the junction diverges from the germline segment, which might be a read error. The genes are TRBV5-1 and TRBJ2-3; the D gene is possibly TRBD1 (6 bases). CDR3 length: 15 residues. Germline CDR1 is SGHRS and CDR2 is YFSETQ. The CDR3 bases are TGCGCCAGCAGGGCGACAGGCGAGGTCACAGATACGAAGTATTTT. Its translation: CASRATGEVTDTKYF. The whole variable domain, remainder taken from reference TRBV5-1 and TRBJ2-3, is KAGVTQTPRYLIKTRGQQVTLSCSPISGHRSVSWYQQTPGQGLQFLFEYFSETQRNKGNFPGRFSGRQFSNSRSEMNVSTLELGDSALYLCASRATGEVTDTKYFGPGTRLTVL.

The chain combines TRBV4-3 with TRBJ1-2; D may be TRBD1 (5 bases). The V gene's germline CDR1 is LGHNA and CDR2 YSLEER. The CDR3 extends over 16 amino acids. V lost 1 base, J lost 7 bases, and 19 bases lay in between. The DNA of the CDR3 is TGCGCCAGCAGCCAAGTTGGGGGACCCCTTGTCGGTGGCTACACCTTC. Translation: CASSQVGGPLVGGYTF.

This clonotype has just a few counts. This rearrangement joins TRBV15 to TRBJ1-1, with D perhaps matching TRBD1 (6 bases). CDR3 length: 16 amino acids. The germline CDR1 and CDR2 sequences are LNHNV and YYDKDF (reference sequence). V was pared by 1 base and J by 2 bases, with 14 bases between. CDR3 region: CATSRGSQGLNTEAFF. CDR3 in DNA: TGTGCCACCAGCAGAGGCAGCCAGGGGTTAAACACTGAAGCTTTCTTT.

The chain joins TRBV2 to TRBJ1-1; D gene unclear. This CDR3 contains 13 residues. Trimming left V 6 bases short and J 6 bases short, with 14 bases between. CDR1 and CDR2 from the germline V gene are SNHLY and FYNNEI. The CDR3 loop reads CASRQDSSAEAFF. The CDR3 DNA reads as TGTGCCAGCAGGCAGGACTCATCCGCTGAAGCTTTCTTT.

This clonotype has a handful of counts. A clone one base away is much larger, so this may be a read error. J is TRBJ2-7 and V is TRBV7-9; 7 bases align to TRBD2. The germline V gene has CDR1 SEHNR and CDR2 FQNEAQ (reference sequence). V shed 2 bases, J shed 7 bases, and the junction held 14 bases outside the gene matches. This CDR3 is built from 16 residues. In DNA form, the CDR3 reads TGTGCCAGCAGCTTAAAAAAGGCGGGAGTCGGAAATGAGCAGTACTTC. Protein sequence: CASSLKKAGVGNEQYF.

This clonotype has more than one count but fewer than ten. This chain uses TRBV12-3 or TRBV12-4 with TRBJ2-5; 7 bases map to TRBD1. TRBJ2-7 explains the end of the DNA better; the J call may be wrong. The CDR3 has 15 amino acids. CDR3 nucleotide sequence: TGTGCCAGCAGTCCCCCGACAGGGCCCACATCCGAGCAGTACTTC. As protein: CASSPPTGPTSEQYF.

The chain is built from TRBV29-1 and TRBJ2-1, with 8 bases aligning to TRBD2. The V and J ends lost 4 bases and 4 bases, in that order; junction bases with no gene match: 6. CDR1 SQVTM and CDR2 ANQGSEA come from the germline V gene. This CDR3 comprises 14 residues. CDR3 protein: CSVGLAYLYNEQFF. The CDR3 DNA is TGCAGCGTTGGACTAGCGTATCTTTACAATGAGCAGTTCTTC.

The CDR3 loop is CASRVTATSEDTQYF. CDR3 in DNA: TGTGCCAGCAGAGTAACTGCGACTAGCGAAGATACGCAGTATTTT. This chain uses TRBV6-5 with TRBJ2-3; 8 bases fit TRBD2. Germline CDR1 reads MNHEY; CDR2 reads SVGAGI. The CDR3 length is 15 residues. The ends lost 6 bases at V and 5 bases at J; junction bases unmatched: 10.